This T cell receptor (beta chain) was documented in a study of T-cell reconstitution after alpha-beta-depleted transplantation in children. V was clipped by 7 bases and J by 2 bases; unmatched bases: 2. Germline V gene sequence: CDR1 WSHSY, CDR2 SAAADI. The CDR3 is 14 residues long. The authors prepared the TCRbeta library with unique molecular identifiers. TCRdb reanalysed the PCR reads using MiXCR and keeps one entry per CDR3 protein. The profile shows about 640,000 distinct CDR3 sequences, around a sixth of them singletons. Sequencing used PBMCs from the stem cell graft donor, obtained from the stem cell graft. This clonotype was obtained from a human donor who donated a stem cell graft to a child with acute myeloid leukemia. The chain uses TRBV10-2 and TRBJ1-3, with 10 bases lining up with TRBD1. CDR3 in DNA: TGCGCCAGCAAAGGGACAGGGGCTGGAAACACCATATATTTT. Translated, it gives CASKGTGAGNTIYF.